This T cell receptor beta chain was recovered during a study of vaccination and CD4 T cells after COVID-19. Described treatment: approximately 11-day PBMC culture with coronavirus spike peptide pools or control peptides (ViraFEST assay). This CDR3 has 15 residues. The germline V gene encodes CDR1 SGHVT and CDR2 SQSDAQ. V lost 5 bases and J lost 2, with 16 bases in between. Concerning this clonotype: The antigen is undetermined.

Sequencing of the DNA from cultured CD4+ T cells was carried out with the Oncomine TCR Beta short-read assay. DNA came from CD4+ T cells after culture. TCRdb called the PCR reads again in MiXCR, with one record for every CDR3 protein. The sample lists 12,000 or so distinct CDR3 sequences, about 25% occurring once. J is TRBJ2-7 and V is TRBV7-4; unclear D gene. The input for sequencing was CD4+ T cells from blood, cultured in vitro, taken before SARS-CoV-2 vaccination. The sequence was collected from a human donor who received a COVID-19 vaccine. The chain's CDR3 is CASSDGGGITYEQYF. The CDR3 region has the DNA TGTGCCAGCAGCGACGGTGGTGGAATTACCTACGAGCAGTACTTC.